A selection of T cell receptor beta chains follows, all from one sample in a study of blood T cell repertoires in COVID-19. The repertoire was sequenced with immunoSEQ multiplex PCR; TCRdb's copy has only in-frame clones and lacks some. The sample carries around 20,000 clones, over 85% recorded once. Specimen: peripheral blood. Receptor source: a woman in her forties or fifties with active COVID-19. Both conserved end residues are part of each CDR3. The order of the fields is clone size, J gene, CDR3 length, V gene, D gene, CDR3 protein, CDR3 DNA. The D gene is left open where the match is weak. For some rows the clone size is stated as once, few or many, or as a class when expanded; others skip it.

>.|TRBJ2-7|15|TRBV27|.
CASRARDSSGYEQYF
TGTGCCAGCAGAGCCAGGGACTCCTCGGGGTACGAGCAGTACTTC
>.|TRBJ1-1|13|TRBV7-2|.
CASSFPGRQGVFF
TGTGCCAGCAGCTTCCCGGGCAGGCAAGGGGTTTTCTTT
>.|TRBJ2-2|15|TRBV6-5|.
CASSHGTGKAGELFF
TGTGCCAGCAGTCATGGAACAGGGAAAGCCGGGGAGCTGTTTTTT
>few|TRBJ2-7|14|TRBV5-6|.
CASSLEPRGYEQYF
TGTGCCAGCAGCTTGGAACCTAGGGGCTACGAGCAGTACTTC
>.|TRBJ2-3|13|TRBV7-9|.
CASSPGNTDTQYF
TGTGCCAGCAGCCCCGGGAACACAGATACGCAGTATTTT
>.|TRBJ2-1|16|TRBV14|.
CASSIRRGSSYNEQFF
TGTGCCAGCAGCATTCGAAGGGGTAGCTCCTACAATGAGCAGTTCTTC
>once|TRBJ2-7|14|TRBV3-1/TRBV3-2|TRBD1
CASSHWDRAYEQYF
TGTGCCAGCAGCCACTGGGACAGAGCCTACGAGCAGTACTTC
>.|TRBJ2-1|11|TRBV15|.
CATSTTWEQFF
TGTGCCACCAGCACCACATGGGAGCAGTTCTTC
>once|TRBJ2-1|13|TRBV6-5|.
CASMRSRASEQFF
TGTGCCAGCATGAGGTCCAGGGCGAGTGAGCAGTTCTTC
>.|TRBJ2-1|11|TRBV6-6|TRBD2
CASSSGTMVIF
TGTGCCAGCAGTTCTGGGACTATGGTAATCTTC
>.|TRBJ2-5|12|TRBV18|.
CASSPDQETQYF
TGTGCCAGCTCACCCGACCAAGAGACCCAGTACTTC
>.|TRBJ2-7|15|TRBV5-1|.
CASSLEDAASYEQYF
TGCGCCAGCAGCTTGGAAGATGCAGCTAGCTACGAGCAGTACTTC
>few|TRBJ2-7|14|TRBV5-1|TRBD2
CASSVIAGAYEQYF
TGCGCCAGCAGCGTCATAGCGGGAGCCTACGAGCAGTACTTC
>.|TRBJ2-3|13|TRBV5-6|TRBD2
CASSVPSGSKQYF
TGTGCCAGCAGCGTTCCTAGCGGGAGTAAGCAGTATTTT
>.|TRBJ1-2|12|TRBV30|.
CAWRYYPHGYTF
TGTGCCTGGAGGTACTACCCCCATGGCTACACCTTC
>.|TRBJ2-5|17|TRBV27|TRBD2
CASSLQNPSGIQETQYF
TGTGCCAGCAGTCTGCAAAACCCTAGCGGAATCCAAGAGACCCAGTACTTC
>.|TRBJ1-5|13|TRBV3-1/TRBV3-2|.
CASSQDPLLPQHF
TGTGCCAGCAGCCAAGATCCCCTGCTACCCCAGCATTTT
>.|TRBJ1-2|12|TRBV29-1|TRBD1
CSAGQINYGYTF
TGCAGCGCGGGACAGATCAACTATGGCTACACCTTC
>.|TRBJ2-7|15|TRBV24-1|.
CATSDLDWSSYEQYF
TGTGCCACCAGTGATTTAGATTGGAGCTCCTACGAGCAGTACTTC
>.|TRBJ2-1|14|TRBV7-9|.
CASSLGLRPNEQFF
TGTGCCAGCAGCTTAGGACTAAGGCCCAATGAGCAGTTCTTC
>.|TRBJ2-2|12|TRBV3-1/TRBV3-2|.
CASSHRGGELFF
TGTGCCAGCAGCCATCGAGGCGGGGAGCTGTTTTTT
>.|TRBJ2-1|13|TRBV5-1|.
CASTRDSYNEQFF
TGCGCCAGCACCCGCGACAGCTACAATGAGCAGTTCTTC
>.|TRBJ1-1|15|TRBV25-1|.
CASSARQVPNTEAFF
TGTGCCAGCAGTGCCCGACAGGTACCGAACACTGAAGCTTTCTTT
>once|TRBJ1-2|14|TRBV30|.
CAWSATGTAYGYTF
TGTGCCTGGAGTGCCACAGGCACGGCCTATGGCTACACCTTC
>.|TRBJ2-1|16|TRBV3-1/TRBV3-2|TRBD1
CASSQTGTGSDNEQFF
TGTGCCAGCAGCCAGACCGGGACAGGGTCGGACAATGAGCAGTTCTTC
>.|TRBJ2-3|23|TRBV5-3|TRBD2
CARSLSVSSRLAGGSPSTDTQYF
TGTGCCAGAAGCTTGTCGGTCTCCTCCCGACTAGCGGGAGGCTCCCCTAGCACAGATACGCAGTATTTT
>.|TRBJ2-2|13|TRBV10-1|.
CASSPPNTGELFF
TGCGCCAGCAGTCCCCCTAACACCGGGGAGCTGTTTTTT
>.|TRBJ1-1|13|TRBV11-3|.
CASSGRENTEAFF
TGTGCCAGCTCCGGTCGAGAGAACACTGAAGCTTTCTTT
>.|TRBJ2-3|17|TRBV19|.
CASSIESDGGFTDTQYF
TGTGCCAGTAGTATAGAGAGCGATGGAGGGTTTACAGATACGCAGTATTTT
>.|TRBJ2-3|14|TRBV19|.
CASTPLADTDTQYF
TGTGCCAGTACCCCGCTAGCCGACACAGATACGCAGTATTTT
>.|TRBJ2-3|11|TRBV3-1/TRBV3-2|.
CASSPLYTQYF
TGTGCCAGCAGCCCTCTCTATACGCAGTATTTT
>.|TRBJ1-4|14|TRBV28|TRBD1
CASRGQGGNEKLFF
TGTGCCAGCAGAGGACAGGGCGGTAATGAAAAACTGTTTTTT
>.|TRBJ1-1|14|TRBV7-9|.
CASSLQQGNTEAFF
TGTGCCAGCAGTTTACAACAGGGTAACACTGAAGCTTTCTTT
>.|TRBJ2-3|19|TRBV5-1|TRBD2
CASSLGLAGGPGGTDTQYF
TGCGCCAGCAGCTTGGGACTAGCGGGAGGGCCGGGTGGCACAGATACGCAGTATTTT
>.|TRBJ1-2|11|TRBV20-1|.
CSARLGHLPPF
TGCAGTGCTAGACTGGGACATCTCCCACCCTTC
>.|TRBJ2-3|16|TRBV7-6|TRBD2
CASSLGGLASTDTQYF
TGTGCCAGCAGCTTAGGAGGACTAGCGTCTACAGATACGCAGTATTTT
>.|TRBJ2-1|13|TRBV12-3/TRBV12-4|TRBD2
CASRSGTYNEQFF
TGTGCCAGCAGAAGCGGGACCTACAATGAGCAGTTCTTC
>once|TRBJ2-7|16|TRBV6-1|TRBD2
CASSEAYGGSSYEQYF
TGTGCCAGCAGTGAAGCGTATGGCGGGAGCTCCTACGAGCAGTACTTC
>.|TRBJ2-7|12|TRBV6-6|.
CASSYHRDSQNF
TGTGCCAGCAGTTACCACCGCGACAGCCAGAACTTC
>.|TRBJ1-1|16|TRBV4-2|.
CASSQAAVSMNTEAFF
TGTGCCAGCAGCCAAGCGGCAGTTAGCATGAACACTGAAGCTTTCTTT
>.|TRBJ2-2|14|TRBV6-5|.
CASITRVNAGELFF
TGTGCCAGCATCACCAGGGTCAACGCCGGGGAGCTGTTTTTT
>.|TRBJ2-2|13|TRBV14|.
CASSQGGAAELFF
TGTGCCAGCAGCCAAGGGGGCGCCGCGGAGCTGTTTTTT
>.|TRBJ2-1|16|TRBV7-9|TRBD2
CASSSGSGRAYNEQFF
TGTGCCAGCAGCTCGGGTAGCGGGAGGGCCTACAATGAGCAGTTCTTC
>.|TRBJ1-5|14|TRBV2|TRBD1
CASSETGGRQPQHF
TGTGCCAGCAGCGAGACAGGGGGCCGTCAGCCCCAGCATTTT
>.|TRBJ2-1|14|TRBV5-1|TRBD2
CASTSLAGRHEQFF
TGCGCCAGCACATCACTAGCGGGAAGACATGAGCAGTTCTTC
>.|TRBJ1-2|15|TRBV29-1|TRBD1
CSGKTAGQGGYGYTF
TGCAGCGGGAAGACTGCGGGACAGGGCGGCTATGGCTACACCTTC
>.|TRBJ2-3|16|TRBV27|.
CASSLVMGTSTDTQYF
TGTGCCAGCAGTTTAGTGATGGGGACAAGCACAGATACGCAGTATTTT
>.|TRBJ2-3|13|TRBV5-1|.
CASSFGELDTQYF
TGCGCCAGCAGCTTCGGGGAGTTGGATACGCAGTATTTT
>.|TRBJ2-5|13|TRBV5-6|.
CASSLGTEETQYF
TGTGCCAGCAGCTTGGGGACAGAAGAGACCCAGTACTTC
>.|TRBJ1-1|12|TRBV24-1|.
CATSDGLTEAFF
TGTGCCACCAGTGATGGGCTCACTGAAGCTTTCTTT
>.|TRBJ2-1|14|TRBV30|.
CAWSVRRDYNEQFF
TGTGCCTGGAGTGTTAGACGGGACTACAATGAGCAGTTCTTC
>.|TRBJ2-3|14|TRBV6-4|.
CASSDLSSTDTQYF
TGTGCCAGCAGTGATCTATCCAGCACAGATACGCAGTATTTT
>.|TRBJ2-5|14|TRBV7-2|.
CASSFGGDQETQYF
TGTGCCAGCAGCTTCGGCGGGGACCAAGAGACCCAGTACTTC
>once|TRBJ2-3|14|TRBV9|.
CASSVGSRTDTQYF
TGTGCCAGCAGCGTAGGCAGTCGCACAGATACGCAGTATTTT
>.|TRBJ2-7|16|TRBV21-1|.
CASSKEKRLMVDEQYF
TGTGCCAGCAGCAAAGAGAAGCGGCTGATGGTGGACGAGCAGTACTTC
>.|TRBJ2-3|13|TRBV5-1|.
CASSDPSTSRVYF
TGCGCCAGCAGCGACCCTAGCACCTCGAGAGTTTATTTT
>.|TRBJ1-5|15|TRBV6-6|.
CASTPDPISNQPQHF
TGTGCCAGCACACCCGATCCTATCAGCAATCAGCCCCAGCATTTT